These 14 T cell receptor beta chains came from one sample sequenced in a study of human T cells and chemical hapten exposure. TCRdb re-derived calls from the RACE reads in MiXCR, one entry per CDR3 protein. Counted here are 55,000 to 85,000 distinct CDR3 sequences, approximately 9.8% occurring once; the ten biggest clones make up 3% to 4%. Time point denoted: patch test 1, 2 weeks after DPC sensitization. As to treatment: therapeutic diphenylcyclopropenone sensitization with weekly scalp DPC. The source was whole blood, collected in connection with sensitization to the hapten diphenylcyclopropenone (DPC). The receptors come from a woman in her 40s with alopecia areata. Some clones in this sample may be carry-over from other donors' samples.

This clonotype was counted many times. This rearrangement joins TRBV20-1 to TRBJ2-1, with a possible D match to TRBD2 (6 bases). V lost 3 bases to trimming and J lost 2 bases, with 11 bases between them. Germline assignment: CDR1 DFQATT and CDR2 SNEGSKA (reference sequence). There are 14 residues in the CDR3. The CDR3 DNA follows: TGCAGTGCTAGCCGCGGGGCGGCCTACAATGAGCAGTTCTTC. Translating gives CSASRGAAYNEQFF.

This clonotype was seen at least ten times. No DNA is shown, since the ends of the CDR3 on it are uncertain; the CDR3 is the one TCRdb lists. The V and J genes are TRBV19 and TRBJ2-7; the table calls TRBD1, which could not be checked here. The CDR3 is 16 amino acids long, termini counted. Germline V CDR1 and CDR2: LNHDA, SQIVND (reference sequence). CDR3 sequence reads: CASSKIFGQGAYEQYF.

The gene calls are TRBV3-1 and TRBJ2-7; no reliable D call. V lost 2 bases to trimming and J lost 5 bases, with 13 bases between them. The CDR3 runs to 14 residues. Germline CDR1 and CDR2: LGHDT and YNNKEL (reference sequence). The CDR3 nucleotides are TGTGCCAGCAGCCAACTGGACGAGAGACACGAGCAGTACTTC. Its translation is CASSQLDERHEQYF.

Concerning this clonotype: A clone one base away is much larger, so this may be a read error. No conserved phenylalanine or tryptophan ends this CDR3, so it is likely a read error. CDR3 DNA sequence: TGTGCCAGCAGCTTTATTAGGAACACTGAAGCTTTCCTT. This sequence encodes CASSFIRNTEAFL. The chain recombines TRBV12-3 or TRBV12-4 with TRBJ1-1; D remains unclear. This CDR3 contains 13 residues. Trimming pared 6 bases from V and 1 base from J, leaving 9 bases between.

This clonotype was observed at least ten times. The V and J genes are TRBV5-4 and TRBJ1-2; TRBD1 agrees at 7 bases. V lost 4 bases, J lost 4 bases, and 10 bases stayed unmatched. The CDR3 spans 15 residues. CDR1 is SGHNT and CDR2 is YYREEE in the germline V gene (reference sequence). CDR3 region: CASSGTDQTLYGYTF. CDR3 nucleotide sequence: TGTGCCAGCAGCGGGACAGATCAAACCCTCTATGGCTACACCTTC.

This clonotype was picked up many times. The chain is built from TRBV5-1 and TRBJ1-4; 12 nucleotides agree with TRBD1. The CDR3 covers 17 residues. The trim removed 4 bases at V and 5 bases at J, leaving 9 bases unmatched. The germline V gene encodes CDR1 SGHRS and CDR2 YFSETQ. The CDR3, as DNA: TGCGCCAGCAGCCGCGGGACAGGGGGCAGTGGGAATGAAAAACTGTTTTTT. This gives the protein CASSRGTGGSGNEKLFF. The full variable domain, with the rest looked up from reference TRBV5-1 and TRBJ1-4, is KAGVTQTPRYLIKTRGQQVTLSCSPISGHRSVSWYQQTPGQGLQFLFEYFSETQRNKGNFPGRFSGRQFSNSRSEMNVSTLELGDSALYLCASSRGTGGSGNEKLFFGSGTQLSVL.

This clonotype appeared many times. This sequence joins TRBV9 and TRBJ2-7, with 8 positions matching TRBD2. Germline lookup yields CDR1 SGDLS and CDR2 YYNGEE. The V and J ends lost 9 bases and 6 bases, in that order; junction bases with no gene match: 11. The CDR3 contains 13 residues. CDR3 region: CATERGPAIEQYF. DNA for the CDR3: TGTGCCACGGAGCGGGGGCCTGCTATCGAGCAGTACTTC.

CDR3 amino acids: CASSISGTSVWETQYF. CDR3 nucleotides: TGCGCCAGCAGCATCTCTGGGACTAGCGTATGGGAGACCCAGTACTTC. The chain recombines TRBV5-1 with TRBJ2-5, with 10 bases matching TRBD2. The J segment lost 5 bases and the V segment lost 4 bases, leaving 11 bases of the junction unmatched. The germline gives CDR1 SGHRS, CDR2 YFSETQ. CDR3 length: 16 amino acids.

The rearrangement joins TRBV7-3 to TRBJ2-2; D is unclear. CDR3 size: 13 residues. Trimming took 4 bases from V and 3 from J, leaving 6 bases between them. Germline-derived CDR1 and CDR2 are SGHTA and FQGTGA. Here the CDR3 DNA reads TGTGCCAGCAGCTCCTCATACACCGGGGAGCTGTTTTTT. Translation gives CASSSSYTGELFF.

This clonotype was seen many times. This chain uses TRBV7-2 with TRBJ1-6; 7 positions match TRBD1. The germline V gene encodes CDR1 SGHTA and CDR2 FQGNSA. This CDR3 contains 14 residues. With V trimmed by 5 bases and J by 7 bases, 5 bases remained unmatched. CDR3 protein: CASSPGGRNSPLHF. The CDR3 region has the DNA TGTGCCAGCAGCCCAGGGGGTCGGAATTCACCCCTCCACTTT.

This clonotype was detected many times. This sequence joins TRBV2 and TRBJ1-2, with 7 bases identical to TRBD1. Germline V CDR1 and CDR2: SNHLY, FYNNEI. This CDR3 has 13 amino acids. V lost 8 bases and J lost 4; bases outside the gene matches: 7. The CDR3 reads CASYGGQPYGYTF. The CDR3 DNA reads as TGTGCCAGCTATGGGGGACAGCCCTATGGCTACACCTTC.

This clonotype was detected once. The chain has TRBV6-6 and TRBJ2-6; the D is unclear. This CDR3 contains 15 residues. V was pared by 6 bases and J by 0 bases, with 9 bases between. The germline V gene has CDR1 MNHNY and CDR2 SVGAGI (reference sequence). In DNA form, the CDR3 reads TGTGCCAGCAGCCTTGAGCCCTCTGGGGCCAACGTCCTGACTTTC. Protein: CASSLEPSGANVLTF.

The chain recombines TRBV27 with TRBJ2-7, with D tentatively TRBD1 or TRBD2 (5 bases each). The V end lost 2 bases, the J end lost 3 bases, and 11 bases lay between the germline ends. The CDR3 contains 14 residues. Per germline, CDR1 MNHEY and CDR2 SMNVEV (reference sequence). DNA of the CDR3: TGTGCCAGCAGTTTAAAAGTGGGGGACTACGAGCAGTACTTC. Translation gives CASSLKVGDYEQYF.

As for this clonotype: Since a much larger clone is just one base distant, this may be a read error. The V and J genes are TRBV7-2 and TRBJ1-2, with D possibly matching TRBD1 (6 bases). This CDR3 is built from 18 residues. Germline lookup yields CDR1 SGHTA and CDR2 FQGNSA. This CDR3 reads CANSLEVKAGQRGYGYTF. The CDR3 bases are TGTGCCAACAGCTTAGAAGTCAAGGCAGGACAGAGGGGGTATGGCTACACCTTC.